The 18 T cell receptor beta chains listed next were all sequenced from one sample in a study of OX40 agonist ivuxolimab in advanced cancers. Sequencing was performed with immunoSEQ multiplex PCR; in TCRdb, only in-frame clones are kept and a portion is missing. The sample lists 60,000 to 85,000 clones, about nine tenths seen once, with around 3.6% in the top ten. The sequencing here drew on CD4+ or CD8+ T cells sorted from blood, taken in a trial of the OX40 agonist ivuxolimab. The receptors come from an adult with an advanced solid tumor such as melanoma, head and neck, liver or kidney cancer.

This clone is a singleton in its sample. The chain links TRBV14 to TRBJ2-7; 7 bases are shared with TRBD1. The CDR3 length is 14 residues. V lost 5 bases and J lost 5; bases outside the gene matches: 9. CDR1 and CDR2 from the germline V gene are SGHDN and FVKESK. DNA of the CDR3: TGTGCCAGCAGCTATACAGGGGAATCCAACGAGCAGTACTTC. It specifies CASSYTGESNEQYF.

This rearrangement joins TRBV4-1 to TRBJ2-3; D call uncertain. V was cut by 4 bases and J by 3 bases, with 5 bases left in between. This CDR3 is 12 amino acids long. Germline loops: CDR1 MGHRA, CDR2 YSYEKL. The CDR3 loop is CASSPTTDTQYF. The CDR3 DNA follows: TGCGCCAGCAGCCCAACGACAGATACGCAGTATTTT.

This chain joins TRBV6-6 and TRBJ2-5; D may be TRBD2 (5 bases). Trimming left V 2 bases short and J 2 bases short, with 6 bases between. Germline values: CDR1 MNHNY, CDR2 SVGAGI (reference sequence). The CDR3 sequence is 13 residues long. CDR3 nucleotides: TGTGCCAGCAGTTACACGGGGCAAGAGACCCAGTACTTC. Translating gives CASSYTGQETQYF.

The table lists this clone with a count of one. The gene calls are TRBV7-2 and TRBJ2-2, with TRBD2 matching 8 bases. Losses at the gene ends were 1 base for V and 4 bases for J; bases not matched to a gene: 5. The CDR3 totals 16 residues. Germline CDR1 SGHTA, CDR2 FQGNSA. CDR3 residues: CASSLEGLVATGELFF. CDR3 DNA sequence: TGTGCCAGCAGCTTAGAGGGACTAGTTGCCACCGGGGAGCTGTTTTTT.

This chain uses TRBV5-1 with TRBJ2-7; 8 positions match TRBD1. Germline V gene sequence: CDR1 SGHRS, CDR2 YFSETQ. Trimming removed 4 bases from V and 5 bases from J; junction bases left unmatched: 8. CDR3 length: 14 amino acids. The CDR3 loop is CASSLGQGVHEQYF. The CDR3 bases are TGCGCCAGCAGCCTCGGACAGGGCGTCCACGAGCAGTACTTC. Complete variable domain (other parts from reference TRBV5-1 and TRBJ2-7): KAGVTQTPRYLIKTRGQQVTLSCSPISGHRSVSWYQQTPGQGLQFLFEYFSETQRNKGNFPGRFSGRQFSNSRSEMNVSTLELGDSALYLCASSLGQGVHEQYFGPGTRLTVT.

The chain employs TRBV19 and TRBJ2-7, with 11 bases fitting TRBD2. Germline CDR1 reads LNHDA; CDR2 reads SQIVND (reference sequence). CDR3 length: 14 residues. With V trimmed by 3 bases and J by 7 bases, 5 bases remained unmatched. CDR3: CASSILAGGSEQYF. The CDR3 DNA follows: TGTGCCAGTAGTATCCTAGCGGGGGGAAGTGAGCAGTACTTC.

A note on this clone: The CDR3 ends on some other residue instead of the conserved phenylalanine or tryptophan, so this is likely a read error. The V call is TRBV9, the J call TRBJ1-1, with D tentatively TRBD1 (6 bases). CDR3 size: 15 residues. Trimming cost V 4 bases and J 5 bases, with 18 bases left between them. The germline CDR1 and CDR2 sequences are SGDLS and YYNGEE. Here the CDR3 DNA reads TGTGCCAGCAGCACCCGACAGGAGTCGAGGACTGAAGCTTTCCTT. It is translated as CASSTRQESRTEAFL.

The chain recombines TRBV9 with TRBJ2-2; D gene unclear. V lost 0 bases and J 4 bases, leaving 7 bases between the germline ends. The CDR3 consists of 14 residues. The germline gives CDR1 SGDLS, CDR2 YYNGEE. The CDR3 region has the DNA TGTGCCAGCAGCGTAGAGGTAGCCACCGGGGAGCTGTTTTTT. It codes for CASSVEVATGELFF.

The V call is TRBV19, the J call TRBJ1-5; 12 positions match TRBD1. The CDR3 length is 14 residues. With V trimmed by 9 bases and J by 9 bases, 9 bases remained unmatched. Germline lookup yields CDR1 LNHDA and CDR2 SQIVND (reference sequence). The CDR3 sequence: CASSGTGGAPPQHF. The CDR3 nucleotides read TGTGCCAGCTCCGGGACAGGGGGCGCCCCGCCCCAGCATTTT.

The J gene is TRBJ2-2, the V gene TRBV4-1; tentatively, D is TRBD1 (6 bases). Trimming cost V 4 bases and J 3 bases, with 15 bases left between them. The length of the CDR3 is 16 residues. Germline loops: CDR1 MGHRA, CDR2 YSYEKL. Here the CDR3 DNA reads TGCGCCAGCAGCCTCGGAGACAGGCGATACACCGGGGAGCTGTTTTTT. This sequence encodes CASSLGDRRYTGELFF.

The rearrangement joins TRBV5-5 to TRBJ2-7; TRBD1 agrees at 8 bases. This CDR3 spans 15 amino acids. CDR1 and CDR2 from the germline V gene are SGHKS and YYEKEE (reference sequence). V lost 7 bases and J lost 3; bases outside the gene matches: 12. The CDR3: CASRVGPTGGYEQYF. CDR3 nucleotide sequence: TGTGCCAGCCGCGTCGGGCCCACAGGGGGCTACGAGCAGTACTTC. Supplemented by reference TRBV5-5 and TRBJ2-7, the full variable domain reads DAGVTQSPTHLIKTRGQQVTLRCSPISGHKSVSWYQQVLGQGPQFIFQYYEKEERGRGNFPDRFSARQFPNYSSELNVNALLLGDSALYLCASRVGPTGGYEQYFGPGTRLTVT.

This clone occurred once. This chain uses TRBV5-8 with TRBJ2-5, with TRBD1 identical over 7 bases. Germline V gene sequence: CDR1 SGHTS, CDR2 YDEGEE. V trimming: 1 base; J trimming: 3 bases; junction bases outside the gene matches: 9. There are 16 residues in the CDR3. The CDR3 is CASSLTLTGVEETQYF. The CDR3 DNA reads TGTGCCAGCAGCTTGACCCTTACAGGGGTTGAAGAGACCCAGTACTTC.

This rearrangement joins TRBV5-4 to TRBJ1-6; tentatively, D is TRBD1 (6 bases). CDR3 size: 15 residues. Trimming removed 0 bases at V and 7 bases at J, with 11 bases between. CDR1 is SGHNT and CDR2 is YYREEE in the germline V gene (reference sequence). CDR3 sequence (DNA): TGTGCCAGCAGCTTGGGGGGGCTCACGAATTCACCCCTCCACTTT. This translates into CASSLGGLTNSPLHF.

The J gene is TRBJ2-7, the V gene TRBV27; a weak D match, TRBD2 (5 bases). V lost 6 bases to trimming and J lost 0 bases, with 18 bases between them. The germline CDR1 and CDR2 sequences are MNHEY and SMNVEV (reference sequence). The CDR3 consists of 16 residues. CDR3 amino acids: CASSFTIRTGSYEQYF. The CDR3 region has the DNA TGTGCCAGCAGCTTTACCATCCGGACTGGCTCCTACGAGCAGTACTTC.

This chain joins TRBV6-6 and TRBJ1-2; TRBD1 might be the D (6 bases). V dropped 3 bases and J dropped 7 bases, with 15 bases sitting between them. The CDR3 is made up of 14 amino acids. Germline V gene lookup returns CDR1 MNHNY and CDR2 SVGAGI (reference sequence). The CDR3: CASSYDSGGRGYTF. The CDR3 region has the DNA TGTGCCAGCAGTTATGATTCGGGGGGGCGTGGCTACACCTTC.

The rearrangement joins TRBV2 to TRBJ2-7, with D unresolved. Germline lookup yields CDR1 SNHLY and CDR2 FYNNEI. There are 13 residues in the CDR3. V was clipped by 11 bases and J by 1 base, with 15 bases between them. This CDR3 reads CAGQSKGSYEQYF. Written as DNA, the CDR3 is TGTGCCGGCCAATCGAAGGGATCCTACGAGCAGTACTTC.

The V gene is TRBV29-1, the J gene TRBJ2-3, with 16 bases aligning to TRBD2. The germline gives CDR1 SQVTM, CDR2 ANQGSEA. Trimming removed 8 bases from V and 5 bases from J; junction bases left unmatched: 13. CDR3 size: 17 residues. The CDR3 spells CSLERGTSGRAGDTQYF. In nucleotides, the CDR3 is TGCAGCCTCGAGAGAGGGACTAGCGGGAGGGCCGGAGATACGCAGTATTTT.

The chain has TRBV7-3 and TRBJ2-1, with D perhaps TRBD2 (5 bases). V lost 1 base and J lost 6, with 7 bases in between. There are 13 residues in the CDR3. Germline assignment: CDR1 SGHTA and CDR2 FQGTGA. The CDR3 coding sequence is TGTGCCAGCAGCTTAAGTCTAGCCAATGAGCAGTTCTTC. Translated, it gives CASSLSLANEQFF.